Below, 8 T cell receptor beta chains from the same sample are listed, as sequenced in a study of blood T cells in healthy people across ages. Alongside a J-beta primer mix, a sample-barcoded 5' primer served in a second PCR lasting about 7 to 11 cycles. TCRdb analysed the 5' RACE reads with MiXCR anew, one entry per CDR3 protein. The repertoire holds over 1,500,000 distinct CDR3 sequences, approximately 39% seen once, with around 23% in the top ten. The material sequenced was blood. Receptors were obtained from a human donor in good health.

This clonotype turned up a few times. This chain connects TRBV5-1 to TRBJ1-5; 11 bases are a match to TRBD1. Germline V gives CDR1 SGHRS, CDR2 YFSETQ. This CDR3 has 17 amino acids. Germline trimming cut 4 bases from V and 0 bases from J; bases unmatched to any gene: 6. The CDR3 DNA follows: TGCGCCAGCAGCCCGGGACAGGGGGTCGTTAGCAATCAGCCCCAGCATTTT. This codes for CASSPGQGVVSNQPQHF.

The chain links TRBV6-2 or TRBV6-3 to TRBJ1-4; D perhaps matches TRBD1 (6 bases). This CDR3 contains 17 residues. Germline lookup yields CDR1 MNHEY and CDR2 SVGEGT. With 2 bases removed from V and 0 bases from J, the gap between germline ends came to 13 bases. CDR3 residues: CASSYEGGPSTNEKLFF. Written as DNA, the CDR3 is TGTGCCAGCAGTTACGAGGGGGGGCCCTCAACTAATGAAAAACTGTTTTTT.

The chain uses TRBV29-1 and TRBJ2-3; D is ambiguous. The ends were cut back, 7 bases at V and 4 bases at J, with 18 bases in the middle. The CDR3 loop spans 14 amino acids. Germline lookup yields CDR1 SQVTM and CDR2 ANQGSEA. In DNA, the CDR3 is TGCAGCGCCGCGGCCTCTCTCCACGCAGATACGCAGTATTTT. It is translated as CSAAASLHADTQYF.

The sample holds a few counts of this clonotype. The chain couples TRBV20-1 to TRBJ2-6; no clear D. The CDR3 totals 11 residues. The ends were cut back, 6 bases at V and 4 bases at J, with 4 bases in the middle. The V gene's germline CDR1 is DFQATT and CDR2 SNEGSKA (reference sequence). The CDR3 here is CSAAGANVLTF. DNA of the CDR3: TGCAGTGCCGCCGGGGCCAACGTCCTGACTTTC.

For this clonotype: One base away lies a much larger clone, so this may be a sequencing read error. The rearrangement joins TRBV5-1 to TRBJ2-3, with D perhaps matching TRBD1 or TRBD2 (5 bases each). Trimming stripped 4 bases from V and 3 bases from J, with 24 bases between. The CDR3 consists of 18 residues. Germline loops: CDR1 SGHRS, CDR2 YFSETQ. The CDR3: CASSRKYSAGAGTDTQYF. In DNA form, the CDR3 reads TGCGCCAGCAGCCGGAAATATTCGGCCGGGGCGGGTACAGATACGCAGTATTTT.

This rearrangement joins TRBV5-4 to TRBJ2-3; D could derive from TRBD1 or TRBD2 (5 bases each). This CDR3 comprises 13 residues. CDR1 SGHNT and CDR2 YYREEE come from the germline V gene (reference sequence). V lost 6 bases, J lost 6 bases, and 14 bases lay in between. The CDR3 reads CASTPGPRDTQYF. CDR3 sequence (DNA): TGTGCCAGCACTCCGGGGCCCCGGGATACGCAGTATTTT.

This clonotype was detected many times. This chain links TRBV6-2 or TRBV6-3 with TRBJ2-7; the D is unclear. CDR1 is MNHEY and CDR2 is SVGEGT in the germline V gene. Between the trimmed V and J ends, which lost 6 bases and 4 bases, there was a span of 10 bases. CDR3 length: 12 residues. CDR3 sequence reads: CASRLTLYEQYF. In DNA, the CDR3 is TGTGCCAGCAGACTGACATTGTACGAGCAGTACTTC.

Worth noting for this clonotype: Possible read error: a much larger clone is one base away. The chain couples TRBV29-1 to TRBJ2-5, with D perhaps being TRBD1 or TRBD2 (5 bases each). Near its end, the DNA agrees better with TRBJ2-7, so the J call may be wrong. This CDR3 region has 12 residues. Germline CDR1 and CDR2: SQVTM and ANQGSEA. The DNA for the CDR3 is TGCAGCGGAGGGGACCGCGTGAACGAGCAGTACTTC. Translation gives CSGGDRVNEQYF.